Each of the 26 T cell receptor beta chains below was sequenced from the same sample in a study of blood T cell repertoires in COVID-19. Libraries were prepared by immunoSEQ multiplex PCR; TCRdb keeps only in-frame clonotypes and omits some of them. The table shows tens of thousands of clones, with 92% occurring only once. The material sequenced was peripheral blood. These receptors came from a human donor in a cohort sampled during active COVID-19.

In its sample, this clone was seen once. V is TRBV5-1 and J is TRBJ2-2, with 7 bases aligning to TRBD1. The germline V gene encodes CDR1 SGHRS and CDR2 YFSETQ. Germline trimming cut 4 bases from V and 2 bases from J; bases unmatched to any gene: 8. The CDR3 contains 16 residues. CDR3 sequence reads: CASSTDRVENTGELFF. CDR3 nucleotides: TGCGCCAGCAGCACTGACAGGGTAGAAAACACCGGGGAGCTGTTTTTT.

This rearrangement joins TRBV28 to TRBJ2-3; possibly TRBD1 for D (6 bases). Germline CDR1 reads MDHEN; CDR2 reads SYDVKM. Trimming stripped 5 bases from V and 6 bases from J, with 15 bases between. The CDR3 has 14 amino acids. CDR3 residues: CASSQQGAGDTQYF. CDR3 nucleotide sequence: TGTGCCAGCAGTCAACAGGGTGCCGGGGATACGCAGTATTTT.

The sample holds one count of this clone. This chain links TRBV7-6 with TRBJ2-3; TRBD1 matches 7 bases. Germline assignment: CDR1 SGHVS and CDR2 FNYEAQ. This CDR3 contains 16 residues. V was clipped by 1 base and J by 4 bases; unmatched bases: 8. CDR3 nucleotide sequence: TGTGCCAGCAGCTTAGTCTACAGGGGCTTAGCAGATACGCAGTATTTT. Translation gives CASSLVYRGLADTQYF.

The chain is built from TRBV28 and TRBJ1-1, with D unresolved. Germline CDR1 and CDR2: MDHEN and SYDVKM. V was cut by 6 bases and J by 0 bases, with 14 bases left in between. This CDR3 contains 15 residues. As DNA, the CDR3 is TGTGCCAGCAGCCGAGGAGACGCGATGAACACTGAAGCTTTCTTT. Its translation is CASSRGDAMNTEAFF.

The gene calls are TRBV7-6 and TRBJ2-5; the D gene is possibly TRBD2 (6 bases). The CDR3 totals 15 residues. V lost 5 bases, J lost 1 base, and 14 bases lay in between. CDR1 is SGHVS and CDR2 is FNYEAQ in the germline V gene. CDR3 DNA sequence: TGTGCCAGCAGCCGAATAGGACTAAGCCAAGAGACCCAGTACTTC. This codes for CASSRIGLSQETQYF.

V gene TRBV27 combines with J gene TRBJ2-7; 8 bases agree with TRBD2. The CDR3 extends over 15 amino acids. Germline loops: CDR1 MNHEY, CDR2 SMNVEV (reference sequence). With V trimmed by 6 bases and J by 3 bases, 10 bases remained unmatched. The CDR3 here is CASSPGGDPLYEQYF. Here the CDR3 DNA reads TGTGCCAGCAGCCCGGGGGGGGATCCCCTCTACGAGCAGTACTTC.

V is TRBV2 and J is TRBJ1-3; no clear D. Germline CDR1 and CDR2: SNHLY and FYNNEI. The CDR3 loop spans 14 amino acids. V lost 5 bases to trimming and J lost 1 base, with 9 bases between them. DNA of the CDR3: TGTGCCAGCAGTTTCAGGTCTTCTGGAAACACCATATATTTT. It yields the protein CASSFRSSGNTIYF.

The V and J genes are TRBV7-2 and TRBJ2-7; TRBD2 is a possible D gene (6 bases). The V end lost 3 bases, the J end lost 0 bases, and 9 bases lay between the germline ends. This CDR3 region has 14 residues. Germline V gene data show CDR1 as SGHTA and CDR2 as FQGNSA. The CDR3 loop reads CASSFYGSSYEQYF. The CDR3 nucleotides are TGTGCCAGCAGCTTCTACGGGAGCTCCTACGAGCAGTACTTC.

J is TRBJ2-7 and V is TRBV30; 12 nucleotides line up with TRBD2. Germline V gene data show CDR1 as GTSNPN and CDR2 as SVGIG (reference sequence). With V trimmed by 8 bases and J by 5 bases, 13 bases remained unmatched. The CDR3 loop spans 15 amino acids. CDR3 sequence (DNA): TGTGCCGCTAGACTAGCGGGAGCCCCTCCGCACGAGCAGTACTTC. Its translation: CAARLAGAPPHEQYF.

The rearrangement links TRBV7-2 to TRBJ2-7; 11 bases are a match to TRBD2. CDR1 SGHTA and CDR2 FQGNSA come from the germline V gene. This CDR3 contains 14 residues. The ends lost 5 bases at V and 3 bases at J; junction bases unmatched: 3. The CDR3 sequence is CASSPLAGDYEQYF. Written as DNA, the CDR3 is TGTGCCAGCAGCCCACTAGCGGGAGACTACGAGCAGTACTTC.

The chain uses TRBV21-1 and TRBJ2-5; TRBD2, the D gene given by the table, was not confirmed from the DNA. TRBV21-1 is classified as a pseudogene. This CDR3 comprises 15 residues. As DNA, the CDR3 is TGTGCCAACCCCGGACTAGCGGGGGGAAAAGAGACCCAGTACTTC. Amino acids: CANPGLAGGKETQYF.

This CDR3 is CASSFPGGPQQQETQYF. The CDR3 DNA reads TGTGCCAGCAGCTTCCCGGGGGGACCGCAACAACAAGAGACCCAGTACTTC. This chain uses TRBV5-4 with TRBJ2-5; 7 bases are a match to TRBD2. Per the germline V gene, CDR1 is SGHNT and CDR2 is YYREEE (reference sequence). This CDR3 is built from 17 residues. Trimming removed 2 bases from V and 2 bases from J; junction bases left unmatched: 12.

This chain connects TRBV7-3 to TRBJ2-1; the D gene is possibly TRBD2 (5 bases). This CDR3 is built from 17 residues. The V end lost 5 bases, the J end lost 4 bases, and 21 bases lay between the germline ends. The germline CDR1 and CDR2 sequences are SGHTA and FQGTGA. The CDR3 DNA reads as TGTGCCAGCAGCCCTTCACGGGAATTAGGGCGGTACAATGAGCAGTTCTTC. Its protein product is CASSPSRELGRYNEQFF.

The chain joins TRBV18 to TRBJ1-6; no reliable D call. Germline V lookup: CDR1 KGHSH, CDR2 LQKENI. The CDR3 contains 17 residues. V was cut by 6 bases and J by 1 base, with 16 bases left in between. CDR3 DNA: TGTGCCAGCTCCTACGGGAATAGGGCGTCCTATAATTCACCCCTCCACTTT. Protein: CASSYGNRASYNSPLHF.

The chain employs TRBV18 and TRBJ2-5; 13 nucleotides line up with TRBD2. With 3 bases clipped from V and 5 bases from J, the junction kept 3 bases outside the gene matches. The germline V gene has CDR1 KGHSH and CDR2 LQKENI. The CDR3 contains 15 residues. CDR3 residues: CASSPGTSGVETQYF. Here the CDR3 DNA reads TGTGCCAGCTCACCGGGGACTAGCGGGGTCGAGACCCAGTACTTC.

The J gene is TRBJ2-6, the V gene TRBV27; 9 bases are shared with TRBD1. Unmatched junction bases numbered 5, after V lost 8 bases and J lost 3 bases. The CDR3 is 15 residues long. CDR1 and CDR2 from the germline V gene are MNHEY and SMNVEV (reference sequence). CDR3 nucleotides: TGTGCCAGCCGGGGACAGGGTGGTGGGGCCAACGTCCTGACTTTC. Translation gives CASRGQGGGANVLTF.

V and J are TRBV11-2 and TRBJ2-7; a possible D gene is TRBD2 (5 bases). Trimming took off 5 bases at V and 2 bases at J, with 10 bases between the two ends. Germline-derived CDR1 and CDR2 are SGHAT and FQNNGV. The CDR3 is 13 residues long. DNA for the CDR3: TGTGCCAGCAGCGGACTTTTGACCTACGAGCAGTACTTC. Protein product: CASSGLLTYEQYF.

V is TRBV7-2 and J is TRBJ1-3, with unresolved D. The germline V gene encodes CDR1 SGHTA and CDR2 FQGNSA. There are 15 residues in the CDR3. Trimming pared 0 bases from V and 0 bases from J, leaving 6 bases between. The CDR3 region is CASSLASHSGNTIYF. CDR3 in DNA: TGTGCCAGCAGCTTAGCGTCCCACTCTGGAAACACCATATATTTT.

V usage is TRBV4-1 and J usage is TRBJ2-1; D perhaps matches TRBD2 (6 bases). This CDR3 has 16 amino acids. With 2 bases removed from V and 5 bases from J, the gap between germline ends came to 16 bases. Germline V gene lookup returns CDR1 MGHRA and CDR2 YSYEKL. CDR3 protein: CASSQRPGGYNNEQFF. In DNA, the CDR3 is TGCGCCAGCAGCCAACGTCCTGGGGGGTACAACAATGAGCAGTTCTTC.

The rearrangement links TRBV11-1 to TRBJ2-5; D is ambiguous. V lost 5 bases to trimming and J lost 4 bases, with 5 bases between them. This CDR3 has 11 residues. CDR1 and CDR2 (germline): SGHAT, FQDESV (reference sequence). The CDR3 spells CASSRGETQYF. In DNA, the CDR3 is TGTGCCAGCAGCAGAGGAGAGACCCAGTACTTC.

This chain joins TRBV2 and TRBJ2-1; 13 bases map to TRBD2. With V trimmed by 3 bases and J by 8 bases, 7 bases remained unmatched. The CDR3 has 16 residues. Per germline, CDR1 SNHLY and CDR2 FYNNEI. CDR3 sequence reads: CASSDSGLAGTYEQFF. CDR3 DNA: TGTGCCAGCAGTGACTCGGGACTAGCGGGAACGTATGAGCAGTTCTTC.

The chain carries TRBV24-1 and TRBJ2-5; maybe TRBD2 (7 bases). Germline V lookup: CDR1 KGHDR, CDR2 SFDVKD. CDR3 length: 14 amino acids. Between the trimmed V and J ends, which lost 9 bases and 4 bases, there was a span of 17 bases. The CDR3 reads CATALGGAPETQYF. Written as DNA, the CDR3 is TGTGCCACCGCTCTAGGGGGGGCCCCAGAGACCCAGTACTTC.

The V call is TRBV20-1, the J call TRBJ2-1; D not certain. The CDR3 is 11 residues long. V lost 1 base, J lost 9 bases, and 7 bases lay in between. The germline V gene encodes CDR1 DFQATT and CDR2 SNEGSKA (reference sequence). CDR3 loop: CSARVRVEQFF. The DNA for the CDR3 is TGCAGTGCTAGAGTGCGAGTTGAGCAGTTCTTC.

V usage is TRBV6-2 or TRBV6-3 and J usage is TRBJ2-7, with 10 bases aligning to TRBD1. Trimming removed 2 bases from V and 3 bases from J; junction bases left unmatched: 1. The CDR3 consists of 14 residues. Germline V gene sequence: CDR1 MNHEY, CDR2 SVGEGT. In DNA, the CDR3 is TGTGCCAGCAGTTACGGACAGGGGGGCTACGAGCAGTACTTC. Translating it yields CASSYGQGGYEQYF.

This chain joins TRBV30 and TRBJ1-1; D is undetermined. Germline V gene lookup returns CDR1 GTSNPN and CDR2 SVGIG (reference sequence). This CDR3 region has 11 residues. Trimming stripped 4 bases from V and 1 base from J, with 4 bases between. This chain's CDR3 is CAWKRNTEAFF. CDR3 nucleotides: TGTGCCTGGAAGAGGAACACTGAAGCTTTCTTT.

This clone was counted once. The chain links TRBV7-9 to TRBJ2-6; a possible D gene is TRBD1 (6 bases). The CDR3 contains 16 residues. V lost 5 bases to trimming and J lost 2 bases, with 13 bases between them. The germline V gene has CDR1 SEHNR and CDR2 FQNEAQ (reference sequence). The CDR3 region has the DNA TGTGCCAGCAGCCAAACAGGGACCCCTGGGGCCAACGTCCTGACTTTC. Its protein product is CASSQTGTPGANVLTF.